Below, 21 T cell receptor beta chains from the same sample are listed, as sequenced in a study of PD-1 blockade in classical Hodgkin lymphoma. The method was immunoSEQ multiplex PCR; TCRdb's version includes in-frame clones alone and lacks a portion of them. Of about 58,000 clones listed, about 91% are singletons. Every one of the patients relapsed after autologous stem cell transplantation (brentuximab vedotin exposure was variable). This sample comprised peripheral blood mononuclear cells (PBMCs), obtained before the second cycle of nivolumab. These TCRs come from a human donor with classical Hodgkin lymphoma.

This clone was seen only a few times. V is TRBV19 and J is TRBJ2-2; 7 positions match TRBD2. Germline CDR1 and CDR2: LNHDA and SQIVND (reference sequence). The V gene end was trimmed by 0 bases and the J gene end by 1 base; junction bases not matched to a gene: 2. The CDR3 runs 16 residues. As DNA, the CDR3 is TGTGCCAGTAGTATAGACGGGAGGCGGAACACCGGGGAGCTGTTTTTT. Protein: CASSIDGRRNTGELFF.

V is TRBV6-5 and J is TRBJ2-1; no definite D call. V lost 5 bases to trimming and J lost 5 bases, with 4 bases between them. CDR1 is MNHEY, CDR2 SVGAGI, per germline. CDR3 size: 11 residues. CDR3 nucleotide sequence: TGTGCCAGCAGTCGAAACAATGAGCAGTTCTTC. It encodes CASSRNNEQFF.

This chain uses TRBV4-1 with TRBJ1-3, with a possible D match to TRBD1 (5 bases). This CDR3 region has 18 residues. V lost 0 bases and J 0 bases, leaving 15 bases between the germline ends. Germline lookup yields CDR1 MGHRA and CDR2 YSYEKL. CDR3 DNA sequence: TGCGCCAGCAGCCAAGATTCAGGGTTGGAGGGCTCTGGAAACACCATATATTTT. Its protein is CASSQDSGLEGSGNTIYF.

The V gene is TRBV7-2, the J gene TRBJ1-1; weak D call: TRBD1 (5 bases). CDR3 length: 13 amino acids. Between the trimmed V and J ends, which lost 6 bases and 5 bases, there was a span of 13 bases. Germline V gives CDR1 SGHTA, CDR2 FQGNSA. The CDR3: CASSSSGLTEAFF. The CDR3 DNA sequence: TGTGCCAGCAGTTCTTCAGGGTTGACTGAAGCTTTCTTT.

This clone was detected a few times. V is TRBV6-5 and J is TRBJ1-1, with 7 bases identical to TRBD1. Germline CDR1 reads MNHEY; CDR2 reads SVGAGI. V was clipped by 2 bases and J by 4 bases; unmatched bases: 7. The CDR3 sequence is 15 residues long. CDR3 sequence reads: CASSYNEGATTEAFF. The CDR3 DNA is TGTGCCAGCAGTTACAACGAGGGGGCTACCACTGAAGCTTTCTTT.

In nucleotides, the CDR3 is TGTGCCAGCACCCTAGGGGAGACCCAGTACTTC. As protein: CASTLGETQYF. This chain joins TRBV27 and TRBJ2-5; D gene ambiguous. Germline loops: CDR1 MNHEY, CDR2 SMNVEV (reference sequence). Trimming cost V 7 bases and J 5 bases, with 8 bases left between them. The CDR3 is 11 amino acids.

J is TRBJ2-5 and V is TRBV27; D is possibly TRBD1 or TRBD2 (6 bases each). The CDR3 spans 14 residues. V lost 7 bases and J lost 4, with 16 bases in between. Per germline, CDR1 MNHEY and CDR2 SMNVEV (reference sequence). CDR3 residues: CASTLFRGAETQYF. The CDR3 DNA reads TGTGCCAGCACTCTTTTTAGGGGGGCAGAGACCCAGTACTTC.

V gene TRBV5-1 combines with J gene TRBJ2-1, with TRBD1 matching over 10 bases. The CDR3 extends over 15 amino acids. The V segment lost 0 bases and the J segment 5 bases; nucleotides outside the gene matches: 2. The germline gives CDR1 SGHRS, CDR2 YFSETQ. The CDR3: CASSLAGTGDNEQFF. The CDR3 bases are TGCGCCAGCAGCTTGGCCGGGACAGGGGACAATGAGCAGTTCTTC.

J is TRBJ2-1 and V is TRBV27; 10 positions agree with TRBD2. The V and J ends lost 3 bases and 3 bases, in that order; junction bases with no gene match: 8. Looked up from germline, CDR1 is MNHEY and CDR2 is SMNVEV (reference sequence). The CDR3 runs 17 residues. CDR3 protein: CASSFYFASGSYNEQFF. CDR3 DNA sequence: TGTGCCAGCAGTTTTTATTTTGCTAGCGGGAGCTACAATGAGCAGTTCTTC.

This clone was seen just once. The chain is built from TRBV4-3 and TRBJ2-7; 12 nucleotides agree with TRBD2. Germline V gives CDR1 LGHNA, CDR2 YSLEER. V dropped 0 bases and J dropped 6; count of bases not matched to a gene: 9. This CDR3 contains 17 residues. The CDR3 coding sequence is TGCGCCAGCAGCCAAGAGGCTAGCGGGAGGGCCCTCGGCGAGCAGTACTTC. This gives the protein CASSQEASGRALGEQYF.

The V gene is TRBV23-1, the J gene TRBJ2-5; tentative D call: TRBD1 (6 bases). Being an ORF, TRBV23-1 has a function that is uncertain. V shed 2 bases and J shed 5 bases, with 18 bases lying between them. CDR3 length: 16 residues. Here the CDR3 DNA reads TGCGCCAGCAGTCAACATACAGACAGGTTACGGGAGACCCAGTACTTC. Translation: CASSQHTDRLRETQYF.

The chain recombines TRBV19 with TRBJ2-1; D ambiguous. CDR1 LNHDA and CDR2 SQIVND come from the germline V gene (reference sequence). V dropped 6 bases and J dropped 2 bases, with 20 bases sitting between them. This CDR3 region has 17 residues. The CDR3 nucleotides are TGTGCCAGTAGCAAACTCGACTCCAAGGACGCCTACAATGAGCAGTTCTTC. The encoded protein is CASSKLDSKDAYNEQFF.

With respect to this clone: Other DNA sequences in the same sample also yield this CDR3. The gene calls are TRBV2 and TRBJ1-5, with no clear D. The germline V gene encodes CDR1 SNHLY and CDR2 FYNNEI. V lost 4 bases to trimming and J lost 0 bases, with 10 bases between them. The CDR3 consists of 15 residues. CDR3 protein: CASSATAHSNQPQHF. For the CDR3, the DNA is TGTGCCAGCAGTGCGACGGCCCATAGCAATCAGCCCCAGCATTTT.

The rearrangement uses TRBV5-4 and TRBJ1-1; D not resolved. The CDR3 consists of 13 residues. Per germline, CDR1 SGHNT and CDR2 YYREEE (reference sequence). Trimming stripped 2 bases from V and 1 base from J, with 6 bases between. CDR3 region: CASSFTQNTEAFF. The CDR3 nucleotides read TGTGCCAGCAGCTTCACCCAGAACACTGAAGCTTTCTTT.

The chain has TRBV6-6 and TRBJ2-7; D is ambiguous. Per germline, CDR1 MNHNY and CDR2 SVGAGI (reference sequence). Trimming removed 6 bases at V and 4 bases at J, with 10 bases between. The CDR3 length is 12 residues. In DNA, the CDR3 is TGTGCCAGCAGGGACCAACAATACGAGCAGTACTTC. This sequence encodes CASRDQQYEQYF.

The chain carries TRBV21-1 and TRBJ2-7; the table assigns TRBD1, which was not confirmed against the DNA. TRBV21-1 is a pseudogene locus. The CDR3 spans 16 residues. The chain's CDR3 is CASSNTGTGGSYEQYF. The CDR3 DNA reads TGTGCCAGCAGCAACACCGGGACAGGGGGCTCCTACGAGCAGTACTTC.

The chain couples TRBV9 to TRBJ1-2; 7 bases match TRBD1. Per germline, CDR1 SGDLS and CDR2 YYNGEE. The J segment lost 0 bases and the V segment lost 0 bases, leaving 8 bases of the junction unmatched. CDR3 length equals 17 residues. Written as DNA, the CDR3 is TGTGCCAGCAGCGTAGGCGGCAGGGACAGCTCTAACTATGGCTACACCTTC. Translating gives CASSVGGRDSSNYGYTF.

The genes are TRBV4-2 and TRBJ2-1; perhaps TRBD1 as D (5 bases). The CDR3 covers 14 residues. Between the trimmed V and J ends, which lost 0 bases and 9 bases, there was a span of 12 bases. Germline V gene lookup returns CDR1 LGHNA and CDR2 YNFKEQ. The CDR3 coding sequence is TGTGCCAGCAGCCAAGATTGGGGCTCGGGTGAGCAGTTCTTC. The encoded protein is CASSQDWGSGEQFF.

The chain has TRBV9 and TRBJ2-1; the D is unclear. This CDR3 comprises 15 residues. V shed 0 bases and J shed 0 bases, with 7 bases lying between them. In germline, CDR1 is SGDLS, CDR2 YYNGEE. The CDR3 region has the DNA TGTGCCAGCAGCGTAGTTGAGTACTCCTACAATGAGCAGTTCTTC. This codes for CASSVVEYSYNEQFF.

The V and J genes are TRBV21-1 and TRBJ1-6; the table calls TRBD1, which could not be checked here. TRBV21-1 is a known pseudogene. CDR3 length: 17 amino acids. DNA for the CDR3: TGTGCCAGCAGCAAGGCGGGACAGGGACTCGAAAATTCACCCCTCCACTTT. Its protein product is CASSKAGQGLENSPLHF.

This chain connects TRBV6-4 to TRBJ1-2; D is ambiguous. From germline, CDR1 is MRHNA and CDR2 SNTAGT. V was pared by 0 bases and J by 6 bases, with 8 bases between. This CDR3 is built from 13 residues. CDR3 residues: CASSDSAGNGYTF. The CDR3 DNA follows: TGTGCCAGCAGTGACTCCGCGGGGAATGGCTACACCTTC.